Reported below is one T cell receptor beta chain. Methods used by the authors: Cell counts per sample came from amplifying reference gene primers. Assay: immunoSEQ multiplex PCR; the TCRdb copy retains only in-frame clones and omits some. The V and J calls and clone size were taken over from that table, and D and trimming were inferred from the DNA. The sample yields 350,000 to 450,000 clones, over 75% seen once. The data are from a study of blood T cell repertoires in COVID-19. Study as a whole: T cells, B-cell-depleted T cells, or PBMCs provided the cDNA or gDNA that served as material.

Those who participated ranged in age from roughly 18 to 89 years and resided in about 24 US areas. The CDR3 spans 16 residues. Trimming took off 2 bases at V and 0 bases at J, with 13 bases between the two ends. Germline V gene sequence: CDR1 KGHSH, CDR2 LQKENI. The chain carries TRBV18 and TRBJ1-1, with D maybe TRBD1 (6 bases). This clonotype was sampled from a man aged 25 to 45 who had recovered from COVID-19. The specimen sequenced was PBMCs or T cells enriched from blood (not recorded which). The CDR3 region is CASSPLDSPMNTEAFF. The CDR3 DNA follows: TGTGCCAGCTCACCATTGGACAGCCCCATGAACACTGAAGCTTTCTTT. Full variable domain (remainder filled in from reference TRBV18 and TRBJ1-1): NAGVMQNPRHLVRRRGQEARLRCSPMKGHSHVYWYRQLPEEGLKFMVYLQKENIIDESGMPKERFSAEFPKEGPSILRIQQVVRGDSAAYFCASSPLDSPMNTEAFFGQGTRLTVV.